This is a list of T cell receptor beta chains from one sample in a study of OX40 agonist ivuxolimab in advanced cancers. Sequencing used immunoSEQ multiplex PCR; TCRdb keeps in-frame clones, though not all of them. The sample has 59,000 or so clones; less than 85% are singletons. The sample here was CD4+ or CD8+ T cells sorted from blood, taken in a trial of the OX40 agonist ivuxolimab. The receptors shown here come from an adult with an advanced solid tumor such as melanoma, head and neck, liver or kidney cancer. CDR3s include the opening cysteine and the closing phenylalanine or tryptophan. The order of the fields is CDR3 protein, D gene, V gene, J gene. The D gene is left open where the match is weak.

CDR3: CASTLDAAAPGELFF
D: .
V: TRBV19
J: TRBJ2-2

CDR3: CASSNREGPEAFF
D: .
V: TRBV18
J: TRBJ1-1

CDR3: CASSLKGGPYGYTF
D: TRBD1
V: TRBV7-2
J: TRBJ1-2

CDR3: CASSFGGTANEKLFF
D: TRBD1
V: TRBV5-4
J: TRBJ1-4

CDR3: CASSGPREAFF
D: .
V: TRBV10-2
J: TRBJ1-1

CDR3: CASTMAGALYEQYF
D: .
V: TRBV6-5
J: TRBJ2-7

CDR3: CASSRTSGTSYNEQFF
D: TRBD2
V: TRBV7-2
J: TRBJ2-1

CDR3: CASSFWTGQETQYF
D: TRBD1
V: TRBV5-6
J: TRBJ2-5

CDR3: CASSLGGIQETQYF
D: .
V: TRBV7-3
J: TRBJ2-5

CDR3: CASMVPGQGFSGELFF
D: TRBD1
V: TRBV5-1
J: TRBJ2-2

CDR3: CASSSGAGRSYTF
D: .
V: TRBV7-9
J: TRBJ1-2

CDR3: CASSYSPSKEETQYF
D: .
V: TRBV6-5
J: TRBJ2-5

CDR3: CASRRGTESPYEQYF
D: .
V: TRBV2
J: TRBJ2-7

CDR3: CASSLIGGSNTGELFF
D: .
V: TRBV28
J: TRBJ2-2

CDR3: CASSPGSIKNYGYTF
D: .
V: TRBV18
J: TRBJ1-2

CDR3: CATSVAAGAYEQYF
D: .
V: TRBV15
J: TRBJ2-7

CDR3: CASSLVGGSYNEQFF
D: .
V: TRBV11-2
J: TRBJ2-1

CDR3: CASSIRSLGKLVPQHF
D: .
V: TRBV19
J: TRBJ1-5

CDR3: CASSSWSTGLGDTEAFF
D: .
V: TRBV27
J: TRBJ1-1